This TCR beta chain was sequenced for a study of early T cells in non-severe SARS-CoV-2 infection. Turning to the study itself: Bulk RNA isolated from unsorted whole blood underwent sequencing; chains were not paired.

About this clonotype itself: Its antigen remains unidentified.

Study-wide points: Sequences matched to VDJdb favored anti-spike CD8 responses, while private and CD4 specificities were missed.

Unique molecular identifiers tagged individual cDNA molecules. TCRdb reprocessed the 5' RACE reads with MiXCR, giving one entry per CDR3 protein. This sample carries around 50,000 distinct CDR3 sequences, over 9.5% of them seen once, and the ten largest clones take 2.5% to 3.5%. The CDR3 extends over 15 amino acids. V dropped 2 bases and J dropped 6 bases, with 14 bases sitting between them. Germline V gene lookup returns CDR1 MGHDK and CDR2 SYGVNS. The sequence came from an adult who was a healthcare worker with PCR-confirmed SARS-CoV-2 infection or an uninfected control (not recorded which). Sequenced sample: whole blood. This chain joins TRBV25-1 and TRBJ2-1; D perhaps matches TRBD2 (6 bases). The CDR3 protein is CASSEGVRGFNEQFF. In DNA form, the CDR3 reads TGTGCCAGCAGTGAAGGGGTACGGGGGTTCAATGAGCAGTTCTTC.